The clone carrying this TCR beta chain was detected a few times. Other nucleotide sequences from this sample produce the same CDR3. The germline V gene has CDR1 LNHDA and CDR2 SQIVND (reference sequence). J was trimmed by 6 bases and V by 8 bases; bases with no gene match: 9. This CDR3 region has 13 residues. The data derive from a study of blood T cell repertoires in COVID-19. Across the study: T cells, B-cell-depleted T cells, or PBMCs supplied cDNA or gDNA.

Authors' methods: It was from reference gene primer amplification that nucleated cell counts were estimated. Using immunoSEQ multiplex PCR, the repertoire was profiled, and TCRdb retains in-frame clones only, with some absent. The DNA gave D and trimming, while V, J and clone size come from that table. The table includes 200,000 to 250,000 clones, roughly 86% detected once. V and J are TRBV19 and TRBJ2-7; 8 positions match TRBD2. Sequencing was performed on peripheral blood. This clonotype was obtained from a woman aged 25 to 39 who had recovered from COVID-19. The CDR3, as DNA: TGTGCCAGTTCTGCGGGCCTAGCGGGCGAGCAGTACTTC. Translation gives CASSAGLAGEQYF.